Listed below are T cell receptor beta chains from one sample, sequenced in a study of Ad26.COV2.S vaccination and SARS-CoV-2 variants. The protocol was immunoSEQ multiplex PCR, while the TCRdb copy is restricted to in-frame clones and leaves out a portion. The sample includes around 300,000 clones, around nine tenths of them seen just once. The sample consisted of peripheral blood, taken in a trial of Ad26.COV2.S vaccine versus placebo. Every receptor here comes from a person aged 18-65 years who received the Ad26.COV2.S COVID-19 vaccine or a placebo. CDR3s include the opening cysteine and the closing phenylalanine or tryptophan. The D gene is left open where the match is weak. The size field is filled for only some rows; it gives once, few, many or a size class.

V,size,J,D,DNA,CDR3
TRBV28,NA,TRBJ1-1,NA,TGTGCCAGCAGTTCCCCCTACGAGGGGAGCTGGGACGAAGCTTTCTTT,CASSSPYEGSWDEAFF
TRBV15,once,TRBJ1-4,NA,TGTGCCACCAGCAGCGACCTCACGGGGGCGAATGAAAAACTGTTTTTT,CATSSDLTGANEKLFF
TRBV27,NA,TRBJ2-3,NA,TGTGCCAGCAGTTTGGCCCGCACAGATACGCAGTATTTT,CASSLARTDTQYF
TRBV5-1,NA,TRBJ2-5,TRBD1,TGCGCCAGCAGCTCGGGTTTCAAGACAGGGGGCGGGGAGACCCAGTACTTC,CASSSGFKTGGGETQYF
TRBV7-9,NA,TRBJ2-2,TRBD1,TGTGCCAGCAGCCGCTCCGGACAGGGGGCTAACACCGGGGAGCTGTTTTTT,CASSRSGQGANTGELFF
TRBV5-4,NA,TRBJ2-2,TRBD2,TGTGCCAGCAGCTTGGCGGGGGGCACCGGGGAGCTGTTTTTT,CASSLAGGTGELFF
TRBV7-2,few,TRBJ1-2,NA,TGTGCCAGCAGCTTAGGGGTAGGGTCAGCTAACTATGGCTACACCTTC,CASSLGVGSANYGYTF
TRBV5-6,few,TRBJ2-7,TRBD2,TGTGCCAGCAGGGAAGGACTAGCGGGGGGCGCCTACGAGCAGTACTTC,CASREGLAGGAYEQYF
TRBV5-1,NA,TRBJ1-1,TRBD1,TGCGCCAGCAGTTGGGGGGACAGGGACACTGAAGCTTTCTTT,CASSWGDRDTEAFF
TRBV28,NA,TRBJ1-1,TRBD1,TGTGCCAGCAGTTTCCAACAGGGGGCTGCAGCTGAAGCTTTCTTT,CASSFQQGAAAEAFF
TRBV28,NA,TRBJ2-7,NA,TGTGCCAGCAGTCAGCCGGGGGTCCGCTCCTACGAGCAGTACTTC,CASSQPGVRSYEQYF
TRBV7-2,NA,TRBJ1-2,NA,TGTGCCAGCAGCCCCGGTGGTCGGTCCAACTATGGCTACACCTTC,CASSPGGRSNYGYTF
TRBV10-2,NA,TRBJ1-3,NA,TGCGCCAGCAGTGAGTCGATTTCAGCCTTCGGAAACACCATATATTTT,CASSESISAFGNTIYF
TRBV5-6,NA,TRBJ1-4,NA,TGTGCCAGTACGGGCCGGGAGCCTAATGAAAAACTGTTTTTT,CASTGREPNEKLFF
TRBV6-5,NA,TRBJ1-2,TRBD1,TGTGCCACCCGCTACCGGGACAGGTCCTATGGCTACACCTTC,CATRYRDRSYGYTF
TRBV7-9,NA,TRBJ2-3,NA,TGTGCCAGCAGCTTAGGTGATGGGGGGTTTAACACAGATACGCAGTATTTT,CASSLGDGGFNTDTQYF
TRBV18,NA,TRBJ1-5,TRBD1,TGTGCCAGCTCATCGGACAGGGAAAATCAGCCCCAGCATTTT,CASSSDRENQPQHF
TRBV13,NA,TRBJ2-2,NA,TGTGCCAGCAGCCCTGCAACGGGCAGGGACTACACCGGGGAGCTGTTTTTT,CASSPATGRDYTGELFF
TRBV18,NA,TRBJ2-7,NA,TGTGCCAGCTCACGTCAGGGGAACGGGGACGAGCAGTACTTC,CASSRQGNGDEQYF
TRBV28,NA,TRBJ2-6,NA,TGTGCCAGCAGTTTAACTGGGACTGGGGCCAACGTCCTGACTTTC,CASSLTGTGANVLTF
TRBV3-1/TRBV3-2,NA,TRBJ2-1,TRBD2,TGTGCCAGCAGCCGCGGGGGGGCGAGCTCCTACAATGAGCAGTTCTTC,CASSRGGASSYNEQFF
TRBV5-1,NA,TRBJ1-1,NA,TGCGCCAGCAGCTTGACAGTGAACACTGAAGCTTTCTTT,CASSLTVNTEAFF
TRBV9,NA,TRBJ2-3,TRBD1,TGTGCCAGCAGCGCGAGACAGGGGGGGACAGATACGCAGTATTTT,CASSARQGGTDTQYF
TRBV19,NA,TRBJ1-2,TRBD1,TGTGCCAGTAGTATTGGGCAGGGGGAAGCTAACTATGGCTACACCTTC,CASSIGQGEANYGYTF
TRBV19,NA,TRBJ1-4,TRBD1,TGTGCCAGTAGTGTCCAGGGGGCAACTAATGAAAAACTGTTTTTT,CASSVQGATNEKLFF
TRBV10-1,NA,TRBJ2-1,TRBD2,TGCGCCAGCAGTGAGTCCTGCTGCGGGAGGGCCTCGAATGAGCAGTTCTTC,CASSESCCGRASNEQFF
TRBV28,NA,TRBJ1-4,NA,TGTGCCAGCAGTGTACTGAGACAGAGAGACGAAAAACTGTTTTTT,CASSVLRQRDEKLFF
TRBV5-6,once,TRBJ1-2,NA,TGTGCCAGCAGCATTCCCAGGGAGTCTAACTATGGCTACACCTTC,CASSIPRESNYGYTF
TRBV5-1,NA,TRBJ1-2,TRBD1,TGCGCCAGCAGCTTTGATTTAGGGGGCGGCGGCTACACCTTC,CASSFDLGGGGYTF
TRBV6-2/TRBV6-3,NA,TRBJ2-5,TRBD1,TGTGCCAGCAGTACCGACAGGGGCCGGGGACCGATTGGAGCCCAGTACTTC,CASSTDRGRGPIGAQYF
TRBV20-1,NA,TRBJ1-6,NA,TGCAGTGCTAGTGAACAGGGCCTAGATAATTCACCCCTCCACTTT,CSASEQGLDNSPLHF
TRBV19,NA,TRBJ2-2,TRBD1,TGTGCCAGTAGGGCCCCGGGACAGCGAACCGGGGAGCTGTTTTTT,CASRAPGQRTGELFF